These 7 T cell receptor beta chains share one sample of origin, sequenced in a study of blood T cells in healthy people across ages. The authors ran a second PCR of roughly 6 to 11 cycles using a sample-barcoded 5' primer and a J-beta primer mix. Using its own MiXCR run on the 5' RACE reads, TCRdb lists one record per CDR3 protein. The table has 550,000 to 700,000 distinct CDR3 sequences, about 26% seen once; the top ten hold under 20%. The specimen sequenced was blood. The source of these receptors is a woman aged 70-85 years in good health.

This chain uses TRBV20-1 with TRBJ2-1; D tentatively reads TRBD1 or TRBD2 (5 bases each). The germline V gene has CDR1 DFQATT and CDR2 SNEGSKA (reference sequence). The V gene lost 0 bases and the J gene lost 0 bases, with 15 bases spanning the gap. CDR3 length: 17 residues. The DNA of the CDR3 is TGCAGTGCTAGAGATATTTCGGGGCAGACCTCCTACAATGAGCAGTTCTTC. This gives the protein CSARDISGQTSYNEQFF.

Concerning this clonotype itself: The junction departs from germline at one end; a sequencing error may be responsible. The chain recombines TRBV7-2 with TRBJ1-1; the D gene is possibly TRBD1 (6 bases). The CDR3 covers 12 residues. The germline gives CDR1 SGHTA, CDR2 FQGNSA. The CDR3 region is CASSQTGSEAFF. The CDR3 nucleotides read TGCGCCAGCAGCCAAACAGGGTCTGAAGCTTTCTTT.

The chain links TRBV9 to TRBJ2-5; 11 bases line up with TRBD2. The J call may be faulty, since TRBJ2-1 better matches the DNA end. Germline V gene sequence: CDR1 SGDLS, CDR2 YYNGEE. The CDR3 is made up of 16 amino acids. CDR3: CASSVTGTSGHNEQFF. Here the CDR3 DNA reads TGTGCCAGCAGCGTAACCGGGACTAGCGGCCACAATGAGCAGTTCTTC.

This clonotype was observed at least ten times. This rearrangement joins TRBV7-8 to TRBJ2-5, with D perhaps TRBD2 (6 bases). V lost 1 base and J 4 bases, leaving 13 bases between the germline ends. The V gene's germline CDR1 is SGHVS and CDR2 FQNEAQ. There are 15 residues in the CDR3. The CDR3 DNA reads as TGTGCCAGCAGCTTAGGGTCAAGGGAGGCAGAGACCCAGTACTTC. Translating gives CASSLGSREAETQYF.

This clonotype was recorded only once. This chain uses TRBV9 with TRBJ2-5; D call uncertain. The end of the DNA aligns better with TRBJ2-1, so the J call may be wrong. Germline lookup yields CDR1 SGDLS and CDR2 YYNGEE. This CDR3 spans 17 amino acids. The CDR3 spells CASSVGKGSGTYNEQFF. The CDR3 coding sequence is TGTGCCAGCAGCGTAGGTAAGGGCAGTGGAACCTACAATGAGCAGTTCTTC.

The chain is built from TRBV14 and TRBJ1-1, with TRBD1 matching 9 bases. The germline gives CDR1 SGHDN, CDR2 FVKESK. With 8 bases clipped from V and 2 bases from J, the junction kept 3 bases outside the gene matches. This CDR3 comprises 13 residues. CDR3 sequence: CASAGQGNTEAFF. Here the CDR3 DNA reads TGTGCCAGCGCGGGACAGGGCAACACTGAAGCTTTCTTT.

The rearrangement joins TRBV29-1 to TRBJ2-3; unclear D gene. CDR1 is SQVTM and CDR2 is ANQGSEA in the germline V gene. The CDR3 length is 11 residues. V lost 4 bases and J lost 11, with 13 bases in between. The CDR3 sequence is CSVVGSLGQYF. DNA of the CDR3: TGCAGCGTTGTGGGGTCTCTTGGGCAGTATTTT.